The 12 T cell receptor beta chains below come from one sample, sequenced in a study of T cell repertoires in cytomegalovirus infection. TCRdb fed the reads into MiXCR, producing one record per CDR3 protein. The sample records fewer than 650,000 distinct CDR3 sequences, over 35% being singletons. These TCRs are of unknown antigen specificity. The sample was cultured PBMCs, taken from culture after CMV antigen stimulation. All receptors derive from a human donor in good health (CMV status not recorded). Some clones in this sample may be carry-over from other donors' samples.

This clonotype was recorded a few times. The chain is built from TRBV7-2 and TRBJ2-1, with a tentative D call TRBD1 (5 bases). The V end was cut by 3 bases, the J end by 0 bases, with 9 bases between. The CDR3 spans 15 residues. CDR1 is SGHTA and CDR2 is FQGNSA in the germline V gene. CDR3 region: CASSFDSSSYNEQFF. The CDR3 region has the DNA TGTGCCAGCAGCTTCGACAGCTCCTCCTACAATGAGCAGTTCTTC.

This clonotype was recorded many times. V is TRBV7-2 and J is TRBJ2-7, with 9 bases lining up with TRBD1. V lost 1 base, J lost 1 base, and 2 bases stayed unmatched. Germline assignment: CDR1 SGHTA and CDR2 FQGNSA. The length of the CDR3 is 15 residues. CDR3 DNA sequence: TGTGCCAGCAGCTTAGTGGGACAGGGATCCTACGAGCAGTACTTC. Translation: CASSLVGQGSYEQYF.

V usage is TRBV6-8 and J usage is TRBJ2-2; maybe TRBD1 (5 bases). The CDR3 loop spans 14 amino acids. The germline gives CDR1 MNHGY, CDR2 SAAAGT. The V end was cut by 6 bases, the J end by 6 bases, with 14 bases between. DNA for the CDR3: TGTGCCAGCAGACAACAGGATTCCGCCGGGGAGCTGTTTTTT. The encoded protein is CASRQQDSAGELFF.

The V and J genes are TRBV4-3 and TRBJ2-3; D gene uncertain. This CDR3 comprises 13 residues. Germline V gives CDR1 LGHNA, CDR2 YSLEER. Trimming took off 0 bases at V and 7 bases at J, with 8 bases between the two ends. This chain's CDR3 is CASSQDRGNTQYF. The CDR3 DNA sequence: TGCGCCAGCAGCCAAGACCGTGGAAATACGCAGTATTTT.

The rearrangement joins TRBV10-3 to TRBJ2-1, with 10 bases fitting TRBD1. Looked up from germline, CDR1 is ENHRY and CDR2 is SYGVKD. This CDR3 is 15 amino acids long. V gave up 3 bases and J gave up 4 bases; unmatched junction bases: 3. The CDR3 sequence: CAISDGDRGYNEQFF. The CDR3 DNA reads TGTGCCATCAGTGACGGGGACAGGGGATACAATGAGCAGTTCTTC.

The chain has TRBV7-9 and TRBJ2-2; D might be TRBD1 (6 bases). CDR3 length equals 17 residues. Germline V CDR1 and CDR2: SEHNR, FQNEAQ (reference sequence). The V gene lost 5 bases and the J gene lost 2 bases, with 18 bases spanning the gap. The CDR3 loop is CASSPLRGRPNTGELFF. The DNA for the CDR3 is TGTGCCAGCAGCCCCCTCAGGGGAAGGCCAAACACCGGGGAGCTGTTTTTT.

This clonotype turned up a few times. This chain links TRBV28 with TRBJ1-2; no clear D. This CDR3 region has 16 residues. V lost 2 bases, J lost 3 bases, and 16 bases lay in between. In germline, CDR1 is MDHEN, CDR2 SYDVKM. This chain's CDR3 is CASSLKKINSYYGYTF. The CDR3 DNA reads as TGTGCCAGCAGTTTAAAAAAAATAAACAGCTACTATGGCTACACCTTC.

The table lists this clonotype with a count of one. This chain connects TRBV29-1 to TRBJ2-1, with 9 bases that match TRBD2. Trimming removed 0 bases from V and 6 bases from J; junction bases left unmatched: 9. The germline V gene encodes CDR1 SQVTM and CDR2 ANQGSEA. The CDR3 covers 16 residues. The CDR3 bases are TGCAGCGTTGAAGATTTGGGACTAGCATCTCCCAATGAGCAGTTCTTC. Its translation: CSVEDLGLASPNEQFF.

The V call is TRBV7-2, the J call TRBJ1-3; D unclear. There are 15 residues in the CDR3. Germline V CDR1 and CDR2: SGHTA, FQGNSA. V dropped 1 base and J dropped 0 bases, with 7 bases sitting between them. For the CDR3, the DNA is TGTGCCAGCAGCTTAGTTTCCAGCTCTGGAAACACCATATATTTT. This codes for CASSLVSSSGNTIYF.

CDR3 sequence (DNA): TGTGCCAGCAGCTTTTCTACCGGTGGCACCGGGGAGCTGTTTTTT. This codes for CASSFSTGGTGELFF. The chain links TRBV7-6 to TRBJ2-2, with D unresolved. The CDR3 covers 15 residues. V was cut by 3 bases and J by 4 bases, with 12 bases left in between. Per germline, CDR1 SGHVS and CDR2 FNYEAQ.

This chain joins TRBV4-1 and TRBJ1-2; D not certain. CDR1 MGHRA and CDR2 YSYEKL come from the germline V gene. Trimming left V 7 bases short and J 2 bases short, with 17 bases between. The CDR3 has 15 amino acids. The CDR3 sequence: CASTGFRTKNYGYTF. In nucleotides, the CDR3 is TGCGCCAGCACCGGATTTCGGACCAAGAACTATGGCTACACCTTC.

This clonotype has more than one count but fewer than ten. The chain uses TRBV28 and TRBJ1-5, with 7 bases identical to TRBD1. Trimming at V came to 4 bases and at J to 10 bases, leaving 4 bases not matched to a gene. This CDR3 spans 12 amino acids. Germline-derived CDR1 and CDR2 are MDHEN and SYDVKM. The DNA of the CDR3 is TGTGCCAGCAGTTCACAGGGGTACCCCCAGCATTTT. Translating it yields CASSSQGYPQHF.